The TCR beta chain described here comes from a study of response to subunit inactivated influenza vaccine. In this sample, this clonotype turned up a few times. CDR1 and CDR2 from the germline V gene are MNHEY and SMNVEV (reference sequence). Trimming removed 5 bases at V and 5 bases at J, with 7 bases between. The CDR3 contains 13 residues. TCRdb analysed the RT-PCR reads with MiXCR anew, one entry per CDR3 protein. The table has roughly 170,000 distinct CDR3 sequences, around a tenth seen once. The rearrangement joins TRBV27 to TRBJ1-6; D unclear. The sequence derives from a middle-aged man who received an inactivated influenza vaccine. This specimen consisted of non-naive T cells sorted from PBMCs, obtained on the day of vaccination. CDR3 nucleotides: TGTGCCAGCAGTACCAACCATAATTCACCCCTCCACTTT. Translation gives CASSTNHNSPLHF.